This T cell receptor beta chain came from a study of cytomegalovirus exposure and HLA in healthy donors. This CDR3 comprises 16 residues. The germline V gene encodes CDR1 SGHDT and CDR2 YYEEEE. V dropped 3 bases and J dropped 2 bases, with 15 bases sitting between them. With 60 Vbeta and 13 Jbeta primers, the PCR was carried out. Sequencing was performed with immunoSEQ multiplex PCR; in TCRdb, only in-frame clones are kept and a portion is missing. Among 78,000 or so clones, around 84% were seen once, and the ten largest hold 2% to 2.5%. The sequenced sample was PBMCs. This clonotype was sampled from a woman between 50 and 59 years old in good health and CMV-seronegative. This chain uses TRBV5-6 with TRBJ1-5, with D tentatively TRBD1 (5 bases). Here the CDR3 DNA reads TGTGCCAGCAGCTCAAGACAGTTAGGGGGCAATCAGCCCCAGCATTTT. Translated: CASSSRQLGGNQPQHF.